The 5 T cell receptor beta chains reported below all come from one sample, sequenced in a study of cytomegalovirus exposure and HLA in healthy donors. The PCR made use of 60 Vbeta and 13 Jbeta primers. Profiled with immunoSEQ multiplex PCR; TCRdb holds only in-frame clones, not every one. The table lists some 180,000 clones, approximately 70% of them singletons. The sequenced sample was PBMCs. The receptor set was obtained from a young woman in good health and CMV-seronegative.

The V and J genes are TRBV7-9 and TRBJ1-3; D uncertain. The CDR3 is made up of 14 amino acids. Trimming took 1 base from V and 9 from J, leaving 13 bases between them. Germline V lookup: CDR1 SEHNR, CDR2 FQNEAQ (reference sequence). The CDR3 sequence: CASSLVSSGGTIYF. The CDR3 region has the DNA TGTGCCAGCAGCTTAGTTTCCAGTGGTGGCACCATATATTTT.

In its sample, this clone was seen once. The chain employs TRBV5-8 and TRBJ1-6; the match to TRBD1 covers 8 bases. The CDR3 loop spans 15 amino acids. The germline CDR1 and CDR2 sequences are SGHTS and YDEGEE. V gave up 3 bases and J gave up 5 bases; unmatched junction bases: 4. In DNA form, the CDR3 reads TGTGCCAGCAGCTACAACAGGGGGAATAATTCACCCCTCCACTTT. Translating gives CASSYNRGNNSPLHF.

V and J are TRBV30 and TRBJ2-3; D is possibly TRBD2 (6 bases). The CDR3 sequence is 15 residues long. V gave up 0 bases and J gave up 2 bases, with 12 bases separating them. Germline V gene lookup returns CDR1 GTSNPN and CDR2 SVGIG (reference sequence). The CDR3 region has the DNA TGTGCCTGGAGTGTTGGGGGGAGGATCACAGATACGCAGTATTTT. It codes for CAWSVGGRITDTQYF.

V and J are TRBV7-9 and TRBJ1-1; maybe TRBD1 (5 bases). Germline V gene lookup returns CDR1 SEHNR and CDR2 FQNEAQ (reference sequence). The ends were cut back, 5 bases at V and 5 bases at J, with 15 bases in the middle. This CDR3 comprises 14 residues. The DNA of the CDR3 is TGTGCCAGCAGCCCGCGGGGGATCAGAACTGAAGCTTTCTTT. Its translation: CASSPRGIRTEAFF. Full variable domain (remainder filled in from reference TRBV7-9 and TRBJ1-1): DTGVSQNPRHKITKRGQNVTFRCDPISEHNRLYWYRQTLGQGPEFLTYFQNEAQLEKSRLLSDRFSAERPKGSFSTLEIQRTEQGDSAMYLCASSPRGIRTEAFFGQGTRLTVV.

This clone was counted between two and nine times. The chain couples TRBV6-6 to TRBJ1-5; D might be TRBD1 (6 bases). From germline, CDR1 is MNHNY and CDR2 SVGAGI (reference sequence). V was cut by 8 bases and J by 4 bases, with 12 bases left in between. The CDR3 runs to 13 residues. The CDR3 loop is CASRRTANQPQHF. The CDR3, as DNA: TGTGCCAGCCGAAGGACAGCGAATCAGCCCCAGCATTTT.